The clone carrying this T cell receptor beta chain came up a few times. The sample comes from a study of T-cell memory formation after mild COVID-19. Whole-study context: Largely, TCR clusters stayed within a single donor.

TCRdb independently ran MiXCR on the 5' RACE reads; one entry per CDR3 protein. The top ten clones hold 8.4% of a sample with 500,000 to 650,000 distinct CDR3 sequences, approximately 21% of them seen once. Trimming removed 0 bases from V and 4 bases from J, with 6 bases in between. The CDR3 is 13 amino acids. CDR1 and CDR2 (germline): SGHVS, FNYEAQ. The sequencing sample was made of PBMCs or a T cell subset sorted from them (not recorded which). The gene calls are TRBV7-6 and TRBJ2-5; D uncertain. This receptor was taken from an adult woman who had mild COVID-19 (a few samples of this study predate the infection). Cell type and time point are not known. In DNA, the CDR3 is TGTGCCAGCAGCTTAGCCCCACCAGAGACCCAGTACTTC. Residues: CASSLAPPETQYF.